This TCR beta chain is drawn from a study of T cell repertoires in cytomegalovirus infection. The CDR3 extends over 14 amino acids. CDR1 is SGHTA, CDR2 FQGNSA, per germline. The V and J ends lost 1 base and 9 bases respectively, with 14 bases between them. Study observations and caveats: Ex vivo, HLA-C-restricted CMV-specific TCR beta clonotypes prevailed over the rest of the response.

This clonotype was observed a few times. Its antigen is not identified. TCRdb processed the reads anew with MiXCR; each CDR3 protein has one entry. The table lists under 200,000 distinct CDR3 sequences, 17% of them singletons. The material sequenced was CD8+ T cells from PBMCs. This sequence was found in a human donor in good health (CMV status not recorded). Some clones in this sample may be carry-over from other donors' samples. The gene calls are TRBV7-2 and TRBJ2-3; D may be TRBD1 (6 bases). The CDR3 DNA is TGTGCCAGCAGCTTAGGGGATACAGGGATCACGCAGTATTTT. Amino acids: CASSLGDTGITQYF.